At least ten counts were recorded for the clone carrying this T cell receptor beta chain. Its specificity is unknown. J gave up 2 bases and V 2 bases, and 7 bases lay outside the gene matches. Germline V gives CDR1 MDHEN, CDR2 SYDVKM. CDR3 size: 16 residues. Arm-PCR of CDR3 regions and iRepertoire HTBI primers were the basis on which TCR beta libraries were built. TCRdb re-analysed the multiplex PCR reads in MiXCR, keeping a single row per CDR3 protein. The sample contains around 330,000 distinct CDR3 sequences, roughly 18% of which appear only once. This sample was taken from a study of regulatory T cells in long-lasting Graves disease. Whole-study results and caveats: When disease was persistent, TRBV28, TRBJ1-2 and TRBJ2-5 were the favored segments. New patients shared fewer public clonotypes (about 1,000) than persistent patients did (about 2,700). The analysis examined peripheral blood only and excluded thyroid tissue.

Time point indicated: newly diagnosed GD, antithyroid drugs for less than 3 months. With RNA extracted from PBMCs as input, the TCR library was made. The source was peripheral blood mononuclear cells (PBMCs), collected at new diagnosis, from a patient treated with antithyroid drugs. The rearrangement links TRBV28 to TRBJ1-2; 8 bases are a match to TRBD1. The sequence was collected from a female donor with Graves disease. The CDR3 loop is CASSLLTGTGNYGYTF. The CDR3 DNA sequence: TGTGCCAGCAGTTTACTGACCGGGACAGGCAACTATGGCTACACCTTC.